This T cell receptor beta chain was captured by sequencing in a study of cytomegalovirus exposure and HLA in healthy donors. Overall study results and limits: TCR beta V- and J-gene trimming, according to a later analysis, was linked to a missense DCLRE1C variant.

Concerning this clone: What it binds is not known.

PCR employed 60 Vbeta and 13 Jbeta primers. The protocol was immunoSEQ multiplex PCR, while the TCRdb copy is restricted to in-frame clones and leaves out a portion. The sample includes about 160,000 clones, 80% to 90% of them seen just once. Germline CDR1 MNHNY, CDR2 SVGAGI (reference sequence). CDR3 size: 13 residues. V shed 5 bases and J shed 5 bases, with 13 bases lying between them. The material sequenced was PBMCs. The sequence derives from a woman aged 18-30 years in good health and CMV-seronegative. The rearrangement joins TRBV6-6 to TRBJ2-7, with a weak D call TRBD2 (5 bases). CDR3 in amino acids: CASSPMGANEQYF. The CDR3 DNA reads TGTGCCAGCAGTCCAATGGGAGCGAACGAGCAGTACTTC.